Each of the 9 T cell receptor beta chains below was sequenced from the same sample in a study of blood T cells in healthy people across ages. Next came a second PCR, run for about 7 to 12 cycles, which used a sample-barcoded 5' primer along with a J-beta primer mix. One entry per CDR3 protein, called by TCRdb with MiXCR from the 5' RACE reads. The table includes 550,000 to 600,000 distinct CDR3 sequences, approximately 30% detected once. Sequences were obtained from blood. These receptors all come from a woman aged 70-85 years in good health.

This clonotype was picked up a small number of times. The rearrangement uses TRBV7-3 and TRBJ2-2; D gene ambiguous. This CDR3 region has 14 residues. Between the trimmed V and J ends, which lost 4 bases and 7 bases, there was a span of 13 bases. From germline, CDR1 is SGHTA and CDR2 FQGTGA. The CDR3 DNA reads as TGTGCCAGCAGCTCCCGATCTTACTACGGGGAGCTGTTTTTT. It is translated as CASSSRSYYGELFF.

This chain's CDR3 is CASSPDRSGYTF. The DNA of the CDR3 is TGTGCCAGCAGTCCCGACAGGTCGGGCTACACCTTC. The chain couples TRBV6-6 to TRBJ1-2; perhaps TRBD1 as D (6 bases). The ends were cut back, 5 bases at V and 8 bases at J, with 12 bases in the middle. The CDR3 is 12 residues long. In germline, CDR1 is MNHNY, CDR2 SVGAGI (reference sequence).

This clonotype showed up just a few times. The CDR3 is CASRSSRGDSEAFF. The CDR3 nucleotides read TGTGCCAGCCGCTCGTCCCGGGGGGACTCGGAAGCTTTCTTT. The chain couples TRBV27 to TRBJ1-1; the D gene is possibly TRBD1 (5 bases). Germline-derived CDR1 and CDR2 are MNHEY and SMNVEV (reference sequence). The CDR3 length is 14 residues. The V end was cut by 8 bases, the J end by 8 bases, with 21 bases between.

The V gene is TRBV5-6, the J gene TRBJ1-4; no firm D call. The CDR3 consists of 12 residues. Trimming left V 2 bases short and J 8 bases short, with 7 bases between. Per germline, CDR1 SGHDT and CDR2 YYEEEE. The DNA of the CDR3 is TGTGCCAGCAGCTTTTTTCGCGAAAAACTGTTTTTT. It encodes CASSFFREKLFF.

This clonotype came up a few times. The V call is TRBV20-1, the J call TRBJ2-5, with a possible D match to TRBD1 (5 bases). Germline CDR1 is DFQATT and CDR2 is SNEGSKA (reference sequence). The V end lost 6 bases, the J end lost 4 bases, and 12 bases lay between the germline ends. CDR3 size: 12 residues. CDR3 nucleotide sequence: TGCAGTGCAAGACAGACGAGAGAGACCCAGTACTTC. It codes for CSARQTRETQYF.

This clonotype has just a few counts. The gene calls are TRBV5-1 and TRBJ1-1, with D possibly matching TRBD1 (6 bases). V was cut by 3 bases and J by 11 bases, with 23 bases left in between. The CDR3 is 15 amino acids. Germline V gene lookup returns CDR1 SGHRS and CDR2 YFSETQ. CDR3 nucleotides: TGCGCCAGCAGCTCCAATGGGCCCGCAAGACAGGATGCTTTCTTT. Its translation is CASSSNGPARQDAFF.

This clonotype was seen more than once but under ten times. This sequence joins TRBV29-1 and TRBJ1-3; TRBD1 matches at 7 bases. Germline CDR1 and CDR2: SQVTM and ANQGSEA. J was trimmed by 4 bases and V by 7 bases; bases with no gene match: 1. The CDR3 is 11 residues long. The CDR3 DNA follows: TGCAGCGGGGGACAGGGAAACACCATATATTTT. Amino acid sequence: CSGGQGNTIYF.

This chain uses TRBV6-2 or TRBV6-3 with TRBJ1-2, with D unclear. Per germline, CDR1 MNHEY and CDR2 SVGEGT. Deletions cut 2 bases from V and 4 bases from J, with 8 bases between. The CDR3 totals 13 residues. CDR3: CASSYGPGYGYTF. CDR3 nucleotides: TGTGCCAGCAGTTACGGGCCAGGCTATGGCTACACCTTC.

The chain couples TRBV20-1 to TRBJ2-7; D unresolved. V lost 0 bases to trimming and J lost 7 bases, with 19 bases between them. Germline V CDR1 and CDR2: DFQATT, SNEGSKA (reference sequence). This CDR3 spans 15 amino acids. The CDR3 DNA sequence: TGCAGTGCTAGAGATAATGCAGGATGGGTCGAGGAGCAGTACTTC. Translated: CSARDNAGWVEEQYF.